This passage covers 12 T cell receptor beta chains from one sample sequenced in a study of Graves' ophthalmopathy and Graves' hyperthyroidism. As the template, RNA transcripts were used to amplify TCR beta CDR3 regions. First-round RT-PCR employed HTBI primers, with a second-round multiplex PCR after it. TCRdb independently ran MiXCR on the multiplex PCR reads; one entry per CDR3 protein. The repertoire holds some 380,000 distinct CDR3 sequences, with less than 20% as singletons. Material for sequencing was peripheral blood. These receptors originate from a woman between 18 and 29 years old with stable Graves' hyperthyroidism.

Many counts were recorded for this clonotype. The genes are TRBV6-5 and TRBJ2-7; D is ambiguous. The CDR3 totals 13 residues. Trimming cost V 0 bases and J 3 bases, with 6 bases left between them. Germline CDR1 and CDR2: MNHEY and SVGAGI. Written as DNA, the CDR3 is TGTGCCAGCAGTTACTCGGAGAGCTACGAGCAGTACTTC. It codes for CASSYSESYEQYF.

This clonotype was detected a few times. V usage is TRBV20-1 and J usage is TRBJ2-5; 9 bases align to TRBD2. CDR1 and CDR2 from the germline V gene are DFQATT and SNEGSKA (reference sequence). With 6 bases clipped from V and 7 bases from J, the junction kept 15 bases outside the gene matches. The CDR3 spans 15 residues. The CDR3 is CSAQDLRGGRGTQYF. CDR3 in DNA: TGCAGTGCCCAAGATCTGCGGGGGGGCCGCGGGACCCAGTACTTC.

This clonotype was observed at least ten times. The chain employs TRBV6-5 and TRBJ1-2; D ambiguous. CDR1 and CDR2 from the germline V gene are MNHEY and SVGAGI. The CDR3 covers 14 residues. V was cut by 0 bases and J by 5 bases, with 10 bases left in between. CDR3 sequence: CASSYSRALYGYTF. In DNA, the CDR3 is TGTGCCAGCAGTTACTCGAGGGCCTTATATGGCTACACCTTC.

The table lists this clonotype with many counts. The J gene is TRBJ1-1, the V gene TRBV20-1, with 8 bases matching TRBD1. The CDR3 totals 14 residues. Germline trimming cut 5 bases from V and 0 bases from J; bases unmatched to any gene: 5. Germline V gene sequence: CDR1 DFQATT, CDR2 SNEGSKA (reference sequence). The CDR3 sequence: CSARDRTMNTEAFF. The CDR3 DNA follows: TGCAGTGCTCGGGACAGGACCATGAACACTGAAGCTTTCTTT.

This clonotype came up many times. The rearrangement joins TRBV20-1 to TRBJ2-5; D possibly uses TRBD1 or TRBD2 (6 bases each). Per the germline V gene, CDR1 is DFQATT and CDR2 is SNEGSKA (reference sequence). V was trimmed by 3 bases and J by 0 bases, leaving 23 bases between them. This CDR3 comprises 18 residues. Here the CDR3 reads CSASDLEAGHPYQETQYF. The CDR3, as DNA: TGCAGTGCTAGTGATCTGGAGGCGGGACACCCGTACCAAGAGACCCAGTACTTC.

This rearrangement joins TRBV9 to TRBJ2-2, with TRBD2 identical over 7 bases. The V gene's germline CDR1 is SGDLS and CDR2 YYNGEE. The V gene end was trimmed by 2 bases and the J gene end by 9 bases; junction bases not matched to a gene: 10. The CDR3 spans 15 residues. CDR3 nucleotide sequence: TGTGCCAGCAGCGTGGGAGGGATGGGGTCGAGGGAGCTGTTTTTT. It codes for CASSVGGMGSRELFF.

This clonotype was seen ten or more times. V and J are TRBV12-3 or TRBV12-4 and TRBJ1-1, with D maybe TRBD1 (5 bases). Trimming removed 3 bases from V and 5 bases from J, with 10 bases in between. This CDR3 spans 13 amino acids. CDR3: CASSLRGLTEAFF. The CDR3 nucleotides read TGTGCCAGCAGTTTGAGGGGCCTGACTGAAGCTTTCTTT.

This clonotype was detected a few times. The rearrangement uses TRBV29-1 and TRBJ2-5, with 8 bases that match TRBD2. Germline CDR1 SQVTM, CDR2 ANQGSEA. V shed 6 bases, J shed 2 bases, and the junction held 11 bases outside the gene matches. The CDR3 runs 15 residues. CDR3: CSVPRGRGGQETQYF. Here the CDR3 DNA reads TGCAGCGTCCCTAGAGGACGGGGGGGACAAGAGACCCAGTACTTC.

V usage is TRBV5-1 and J usage is TRBJ1-1; D not certain. The germline gives CDR1 SGHRS, CDR2 YFSETQ. The length of the CDR3 is 13 residues. The V and J ends lost 1 base and 4 bases respectively, with 8 bases between them. The CDR3 loop reads CASSLIRTTEAFF. CDR3 DNA: TGCGCCAGCAGCTTGATCAGGACCACTGAAGCTTTCTTT. Supplemented by reference TRBV5-1 and TRBJ1-1, the full variable domain reads KAGVTQTPRYLIKTRGQQVTLSCSPISGHRSVSWYQQTPGQGLQFLFEYFSETQRNKGNFPGRFSGRQFSNSRSEMNVSTLELGDSALYLCASSLIRTTEAFFGQGTRLTVV.

This clonotype was detected many times. The chain couples TRBV12-3 or TRBV12-4 to TRBJ2-2, with a tentative D call TRBD1 (6 bases). The CDR3 totals 14 residues. The V end lost 7 bases, the J end lost 8 bases, and 17 bases lay between the germline ends. The CDR3 region has the DNA TGTGCCAGCACCACCTACGAAGGGGGTGGGGAGCTGTTTTTT. Translating it yields CASTTYEGGGELFF.

With regard to this clonotype: The junction shows a germline mismatch at one end, possibly a read error. V is TRBV6-5 and J is TRBJ2-7; 9 positions agree with TRBD1. Germline V gene sequence: CDR1 MNHEY, CDR2 SVGAGI. The CDR3 covers 15 residues. The CDR3 bases are TGTGCCAGCAGTCACTCGACAGGGGGGTCCTACGAGCAGTACTTC. It encodes CASSHSTGGSYEQYF.

The chain combines TRBV7-9 with TRBJ1-1; possibly TRBD1 for D (5 bases). Germline loops: CDR1 SEHNR, CDR2 FQNEAQ (reference sequence). Trimming left V 4 bases short and J 9 bases short, with 9 bases between. The CDR3 totals 11 residues. The CDR3 here is CASSSQGKAFF. DNA for the CDR3: TGTGCCAGCAGCTCTCAGGGAAAAGCTTTCTTT.